The subject of this entry is one TCR beta chain. Its target is not known. A much larger clone is a single base away; this may be a read error. Sequencing libraries made from TCR beta cDNA carried unique molecular identifiers. It was from approximately 0.91 to 9.4 million T cells that 500,000 to 600,000 cDNA molecules came. From the PCR reads, TCRdb called clonotypes with MiXCR, one entry per CDR3 protein. Among 700,000 to 800,000 distinct CDR3 sequences listed, roughly 27% were seen once. The data stem from a study of post-analysis software for immune sequencing data. Study in general: Included courses were relapsing-remitting and secondary progressive multiple sclerosis; progressive-relapsing multiple sclerosis was also included.

General study points: The normalized Chao1 diversity of multiple sclerosis patients was significantly lower than that of controls. Patients used about five TRBV segments, including TRBV5-6, TRBV5-1 and TRBV20-1, more often than controls.

The germline gives CDR1 SQVTM, CDR2 ANQGSEA. This CDR3 comprises 16 residues. This sequence originates from a girl aged 5 to 17 with multiple sclerosis. V is TRBV29-1 and J is TRBJ2-1; 15 bases align to TRBD2. Matching the DNA end better, TRBJ2-7 makes the J call doubtful. Sequenced input: blood. CDR3 in DNA: TGCAGCGTGGGGACTAGCGGGAGGAGCTCCTACAATGAGCAGTACTTC. Translated, it gives CSVGTSGRSSYNEQYF.